The rows below give T cell receptor beta chains drawn from one sample of a study of T cell repertoires in ileal Crohn's disease. The table came from immunoSEQ multiplex PCR; TCRdb's copy has only in-frame clones and leaves some out. The repertoire holds approximately 13,000 clones, with around two thirds as singletons. The sample was ileal tissue. The receptors were gathered from an adult with Crohn's disease. CDR3s include the opening cysteine and the closing phenylalanine or tryptophan. The order of the fields is V gene, D gene, clone size, J gene, CDR3 protein, CDR3 DNA. A D gene is named only where the DNA matches it firmly. Clone size appears in some rows only: once, few, many, or a class for an expanded clone.

TRBV12-2	.	.	TRBJ1-4	CASREYWGARINEKLFF	TGTGCAAGTCGAGAGTATTGGGGGGCGCGTATTAATGAAAAACTGTTTTTT
TRBV2	.	medium-sized	TRBJ1-5	CASSEQGRNQPQHF	TGTGCCAGCAGTGAACAGGGTAGAAATCAGCCCCAGCATTTT
TRBV6-1	.	.	TRBJ2-5	CASRTNGKETQYF	TGTGCCAGCAGGACGAATGGAAAGGAAACCCAGTACTTC
TRBV5-6	.	few	TRBJ1-2	CASVRGTRGDYGYTF	TGTGCCAGCGTAAGGGGGACAAGGGGTGACTATGGCTACACCTTC
TRBV4-1	.	.	TRBJ2-2	CASSQPGLSTGELFF	TGCGCCAGCAGCCAGCCGGGACTCTCCACCGGGGAGCTGTTTTTT
TRBV11-2	.	.	TRBJ1-1	CASSSGSDPTEAFF	TGTGCCAGCAGCTCAGGGTCAGATCCAACTGAAGCTTTCTTT
TRBV7-3	TRBD2	few	TRBJ2-2	CASSLQAGGEYGELFF	TGTGCCAGCAGCTTACAAGCGGGGGGCGAGTACGGGGAGCTGTTTTTT
TRBV11-1	.	.	TRBJ2-1	CASSSSGNRHEQFF	TGTGCCAGCAGCTCATCCGGGAACCGCCATGAGCAGTTCTTC
TRBV10-2	TRBD2	.	TRBJ2-3	CASSEGLAGGLDTQYF	TGCGCCAGCAGTGAGGGACTAGCGGGGGGGTTAGATACGCAGTATTTT
TRBV27	TRBD1	.	TRBJ1-2	CASSFGPGQGARGYGYTF	TGTGCCAGCAGTTTCGGGCCGGGACAGGGGGCCCGGGGCTATGGCTACACCTTC
TRBV27	.	.	TRBJ1-5	CASSLFASNQPQHF	TGTGCCAGCAGTTTATTCGCCTCCAATCAGCCCCAGCATTTT
TRBV10-3	TRBD1	.	TRBJ1-6	CAISESSGTGTGSPLHF	TGTGCCATCAGTGAGTCGAGTGGGACAGGGACTGGATCACCCCTCCACTTT
TRBV7-7	TRBD2	.	TRBJ2-2	CASGLAGGGGELFF	TGTGCCAGCGGTCTAGCGGGGGGAGGCGGGGAGCTGTTTTTT
TRBV27	TRBD1	.	TRBJ2-2	CASNRQGARNTGELFF	TGTGCCAGCAATCGCCAGGGGGCGCGGAACACCGGGGAGCTGTTTTTT
TRBV5-4	.	.	TRBJ1-2	CASSLRRGGAPNYGYTF	TGTGCCAGCAGCTTGCGCAGGGGAGGGGCGCCTAACTATGGCTACACCTTC
TRBV7-9	.	.	TRBJ1-4	CASSEDISQKLFF	TGTGCCAGCAGCGAGGACATCTCTCAAAAACTGTTTTTT
TRBV7-2	TRBD2	.	TRBJ2-5	CASSLGAGDQETQYF	TGTGCCAGCAGCTTGGGCGCGGGGGATCAAGAGACCCAGTACTTC
TRBV7-2	.	medium-sized	TRBJ2-1	CASSELSGTAYNEQFF	TGTGCCAGCAGCGAGCTCTCCGGGACTGCCTACAATGAGCAGTTCTTC
TRBV5-4	.	.	TRBJ2-7	CASSAPGMRYEQYF	TGTGCCAGCAGCGCCCCGGGAATGAGGTACGAGCAGTACTTC
TRBV2	.	once	TRBJ2-7	CASSEITGRRDEQYF	TGTGCCAGCAGTGAAATAACAGGGCGGAGGGACGAGCAGTACTTC
TRBV27	.	.	TRBJ1-6	CASSLGGSYNSPLHF	TGTGCCAGCAGTCTGGGGGGCTCCTATAATTCACCCCTCCACTTT
TRBV28	.	.	TRBJ1-4	CASSPGGATNEKLFF	TGTGCCAGCAGCCCCGGGGGTGCAACTAATGAAAAACTGTTTTTT
TRBV5-1	.	.	TRBJ2-7	CASSLGVTTGYEQYF	TGCGCCAGCAGCTTGGGGGTAACAACGGGTTACGAGCAGTACTTC
TRBV11-2	.	.	TRBJ1-1	CASSPSREVGAFF	TGTGCCAGCAGCCCCAGCCGGGAGGTTGGGGCTTTCTTT
TRBV29-1	TRBD1	.	TRBJ1-2	CSVATGQGYYGYTF	TGCAGCGTTGCAACGGGACAGGGGTACTATGGCTACACCTTC
TRBV30	.	once	TRBJ2-7	CAWTEDRGSYEQYF	TGTGCCTGGACGGAGGACAGAGGATCCTACGAGCAGTACTTC
TRBV10-3	TRBD2	.	TRBJ2-5	CAISGGQGGETQYF	TGTGCCATCAGTGGAGGTCAGGGAGGGGAGACCCAGTACTTC
TRBV2	.	.	TRBJ1-2	CASSGGSALYGYTF	TGTGCCAGCAGTGGAGGGTCAGCGCTCTATGGCTACACCTTC
TRBV7-9	TRBD1	.	TRBJ2-2	CASSVDRGSNTGELFF	TGTGCCAGCAGCGTGGACAGGGGGTCGAACACCGGGGAGCTGTTTTTT
TRBV19	TRBD2	.	TRBJ2-3	CASSVRTSGTLIDTQYF	TGTGCCAGTAGTGTCCGGACTAGCGGGACCCTCATAGATACGCAGTATTTT
TRBV10-2	.	.	TRBJ2-7	CASSVGLSYEQYF	TGCGCCAGCAGTGTAGGGTTATCCTACGAGCAGTACTTC
TRBV6-1	.	.	TRBJ1-5	CASTVSSRPQHF	TGTGCCAGCACTGTCAGTAGTCGGCCCCAGCATTTT
TRBV21-1	.	.	TRBJ1-1	CASSKGEGYGTEAFF	TGTGCCAGCAGCAAAGGCGAAGGCTACGGCACTGAAGCTTTCTTT
TRBV27	TRBD1	.	TRBJ1-1	CASSSTTGRYTEAFF	TGTGCCAGCAGTTCCACGACAGGGAGGTACACTGAAGCTTTCTTT
TRBV6-5	TRBD2	.	TRBJ2-7	CASRPGTSGVYEQYF	TGTGCCAGCAGGCCGGGGACTAGCGGGGTCTACGAGCAGTACTTC
TRBV25-1	TRBD1	.	TRBJ1-4	CASKYTEGTGDEKLFF	TGTGCCAGCAAATATACAGAGGGGACAGGGGATGAAAAACTGTTTTTT
TRBV7-9	TRBD2	.	TRBJ2-7	CASSYSGGAPYEQYF	TGTGCCAGCAGTTATAGCGGGGGGGCCCCCTACGAGCAGTACTTC
TRBV5-1	TRBD2	once	TRBJ2-3	CASSLGTSGGAGDTQYF	TGCGCCAGCAGCTTGGGCACTAGCGGGGGGGCCGGAGATACGCAGTATTTT
TRBV14	TRBD2	few	TRBJ2-1	CATLPGLEFF	TGTGCCACCCTTCCGGGACTAGAGTTCTTC
TRBV28	.	.	TRBJ1-2	CASSLDGAYGYTF	TGTGCCAGCAGTTTGGACGGCGCCTATGGCTACACCTTC
TRBV2	TRBD2	few	TRBJ2-3	CASSEFGTSGTRGDTQYF	TGTGCCAGCAGTGAGTTTGGGACTAGCGGAACTCGGGGAGATACGCAGTATTTT
TRBV2	TRBD1	.	TRBJ2-7	CASRPGQGKQYF	TGTGCCAGCAGACCCGGACAGGGCAAGCAGTACTTC